Reported below is one TCR beta chain. These data originate in a study of Graves' ophthalmopathy and Graves' hyperthyroidism. Study information: Ahead of any treatment, peripheral blood was obtained at the initial diagnosis.

Amplification of the TCR beta CDR3 regions used RNA transcripts (as template). An opening RT-PCR round employed HTBI primers and preceded a second-round multiplex PCR. TCRdb reprocessed the multiplex PCR reads with MiXCR, giving one entry per CDR3 protein. The table lists around 40,000 distinct CDR3 sequences, approximately 52% of them singletons. Out of about 10 ml of fresh peripheral blood, PBMCs were obtained. Deletions cut 6 bases from V and 7 bases from J, with 22 bases between. The germline gives CDR1 DFQATT, CDR2 SNEGSKA (reference sequence). The CDR3 consists of 14 residues. The gene calls are TRBV20-1 and TRBJ2-7; a weak D match, TRBD2 (5 bases). The sequence was collected from an adult man with Graves' ophthalmopathy. The specimen was peripheral blood. CDR3 DNA: TGCAGTGCGCCGAGGGCCGGTTCCGAGGATGAGCAGTACGTC. Its protein product is CSAPRAGSEDEQYV.